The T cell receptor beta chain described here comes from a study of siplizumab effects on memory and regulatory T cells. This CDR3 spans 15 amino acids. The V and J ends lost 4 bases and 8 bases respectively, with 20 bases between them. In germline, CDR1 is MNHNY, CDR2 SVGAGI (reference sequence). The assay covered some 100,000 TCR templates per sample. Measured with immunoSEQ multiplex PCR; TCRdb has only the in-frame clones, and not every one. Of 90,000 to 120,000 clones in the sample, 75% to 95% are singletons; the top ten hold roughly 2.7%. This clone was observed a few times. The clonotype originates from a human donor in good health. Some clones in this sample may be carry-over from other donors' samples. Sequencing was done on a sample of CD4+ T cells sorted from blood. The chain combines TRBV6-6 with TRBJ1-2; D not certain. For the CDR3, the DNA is TGTGCCAGCAGTTCCGAATACCGAAACAGTGCGGGCTACACCTTC. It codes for CASSSEYRNSAGYTF.